This T cell receptor (beta chain) was identified during a study of blood T cell repertoires in COVID-19. About the research overall: Donors in the United States, Italy and Spain gave samples during acute or convalescent COVID-19.

Per the original data handling: Estimated nucleated cell counts came from reference gene primer amplification. Assay: immunoSEQ multiplex PCR; the TCRdb copy retains only in-frame clones and omits some. D and trimming come from the DNA, and the V and J calls and clone size come from that table. Of roughly 140,000 clones in the sample, over 75% are singletons; the top ten hold approximately 2%. The germline V gene encodes CDR1 LNHDA and CDR2 SQIVND (reference sequence). CDR3 length equals 15 residues. The ends lost 4 bases at V and 3 bases at J; junction bases unmatched: 7. This chain uses TRBV19 with TRBJ1-2; 8 bases map to TRBD1. The material sequenced was peripheral blood. The TCR was taken from a man between 65 and 85 years old with acute or convalescent COVID-19. The CDR3 DNA follows: TGTGCCAGTAGTACCGGCACAGGGGGTGACTATGGCTACACCTTC. Protein product: CASSTGTGGDYGYTF.